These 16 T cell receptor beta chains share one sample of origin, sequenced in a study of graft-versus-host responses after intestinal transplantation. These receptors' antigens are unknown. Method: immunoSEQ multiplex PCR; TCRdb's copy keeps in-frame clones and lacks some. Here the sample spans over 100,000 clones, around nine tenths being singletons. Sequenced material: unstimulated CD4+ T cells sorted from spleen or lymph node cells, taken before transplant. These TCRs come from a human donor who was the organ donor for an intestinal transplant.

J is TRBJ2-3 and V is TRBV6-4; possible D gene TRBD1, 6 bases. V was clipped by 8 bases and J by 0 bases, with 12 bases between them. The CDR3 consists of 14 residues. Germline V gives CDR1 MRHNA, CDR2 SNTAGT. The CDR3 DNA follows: TGTGCCAGCGCCTGGACAGCGAGCACAGATACGCAGTATTTT. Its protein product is CASAWTASTDTQYF.

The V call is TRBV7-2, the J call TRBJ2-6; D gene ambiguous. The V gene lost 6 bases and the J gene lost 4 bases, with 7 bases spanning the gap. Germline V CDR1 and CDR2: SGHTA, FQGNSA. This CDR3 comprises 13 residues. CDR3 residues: CASRSSGANVLTF. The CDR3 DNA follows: TGTGCCAGCAGATCCTCCGGGGCCAACGTCCTGACTTTC.

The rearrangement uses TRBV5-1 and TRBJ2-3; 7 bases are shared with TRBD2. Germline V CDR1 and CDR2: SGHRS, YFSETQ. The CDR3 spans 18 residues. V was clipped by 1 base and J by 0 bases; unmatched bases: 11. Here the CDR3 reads CASSLSFLAGVSTDTQYF. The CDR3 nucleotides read TGCGCCAGCAGCTTGTCCTTCCTGGCGGGAGTCAGCACAGATACGCAGTATTTT.

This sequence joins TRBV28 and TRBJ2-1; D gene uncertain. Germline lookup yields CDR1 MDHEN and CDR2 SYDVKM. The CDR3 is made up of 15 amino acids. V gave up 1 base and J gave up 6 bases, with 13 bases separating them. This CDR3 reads CASSLSSWLVNEQFF. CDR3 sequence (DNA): TGTGCCAGCAGTTTATCGTCTTGGTTGGTCAATGAGCAGTTCTTC.

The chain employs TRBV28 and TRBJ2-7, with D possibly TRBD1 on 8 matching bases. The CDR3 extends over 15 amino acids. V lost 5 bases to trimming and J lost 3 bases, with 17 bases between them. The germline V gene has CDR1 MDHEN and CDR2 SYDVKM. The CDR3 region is CASSGEGTGDYEQYF. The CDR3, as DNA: TGTGCCAGCAGTGGGGAGGGGACAGGAGACTACGAGCAGTACTTC.

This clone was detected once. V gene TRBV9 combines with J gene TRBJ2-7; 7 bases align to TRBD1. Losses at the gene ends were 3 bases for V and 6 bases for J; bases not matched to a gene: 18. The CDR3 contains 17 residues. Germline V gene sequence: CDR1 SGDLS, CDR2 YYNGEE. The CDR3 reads CASSARDYPTGASEQYF. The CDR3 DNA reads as TGTGCCAGCAGCGCCCGAGATTATCCTACAGGGGCCAGCGAGCAGTACTTC.

The CDR3, as DNA: TGTGCCAGCAGCGACCAGCGGAGCTCCTACAATGAGCAGTTCTTC. Residues: CASSDQRSSYNEQFF. V gene TRBV7-2 combines with J gene TRBJ2-1; D possibly corresponds to TRBD2 (5 bases). In germline, CDR1 is SGHTA, CDR2 FQGNSA. The CDR3 length is 15 residues. The germline V and J ends were trimmed by 5 bases and 0 bases, with 11 bases remaining between them. The entire variable domain, with the rest obtained from reference TRBV7-2 and TRBJ2-1, is as follows: GAGVSQSPSNKVTEKGKDVELRCDPISGHTALYWYRQSLGQGLEFLIYFQGNSAPDKSGLPSDRFSAERTGGSVSTLTIQRTQQEDSAVYLCASSDQRSSYNEQFFGPGTRLTVL.

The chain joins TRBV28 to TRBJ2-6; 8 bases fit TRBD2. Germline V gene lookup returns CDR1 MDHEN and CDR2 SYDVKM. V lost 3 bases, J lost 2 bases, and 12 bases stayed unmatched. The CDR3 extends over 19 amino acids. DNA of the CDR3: TGTGCCAGCAGTTTTTTGGGACTAGGTTCTTCGGCTGGGGCCAACGTCCTGACTTTC. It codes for CASSFLGLGSSAGANVLTF.

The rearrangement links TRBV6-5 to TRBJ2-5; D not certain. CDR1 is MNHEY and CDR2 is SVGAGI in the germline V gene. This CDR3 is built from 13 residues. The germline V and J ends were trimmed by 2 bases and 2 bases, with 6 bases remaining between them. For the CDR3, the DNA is TGTGCCAGCAGTTACCGTAGGCAAGAGACCCAGTACTTC. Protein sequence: CASSYRRQETQYF.

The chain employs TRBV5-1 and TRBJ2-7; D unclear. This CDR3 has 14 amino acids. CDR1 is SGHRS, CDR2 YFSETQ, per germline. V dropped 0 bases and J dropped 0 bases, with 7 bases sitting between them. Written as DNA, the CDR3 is TGCGCCAGCAGCTTGGGAGGAAACTCCTACGAGCAGTACTTC. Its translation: CASSLGGNSYEQYF.

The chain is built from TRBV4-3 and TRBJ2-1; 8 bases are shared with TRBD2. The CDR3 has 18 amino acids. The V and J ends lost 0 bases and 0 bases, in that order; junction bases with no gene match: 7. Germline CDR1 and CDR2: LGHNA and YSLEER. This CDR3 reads CASSQDIGAGASYNEQFF. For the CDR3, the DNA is TGCGCCAGCAGCCAAGATATAGGAGCGGGAGCCTCCTACAATGAGCAGTTCTTC.

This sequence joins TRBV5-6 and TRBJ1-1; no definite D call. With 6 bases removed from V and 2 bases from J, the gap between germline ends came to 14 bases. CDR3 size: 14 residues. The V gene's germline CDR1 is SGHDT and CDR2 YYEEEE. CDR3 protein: CASIFGVSNTEAFF. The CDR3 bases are TGTGCCAGCATATTCGGGGTCTCAAACACTGAAGCTTTCTTT.

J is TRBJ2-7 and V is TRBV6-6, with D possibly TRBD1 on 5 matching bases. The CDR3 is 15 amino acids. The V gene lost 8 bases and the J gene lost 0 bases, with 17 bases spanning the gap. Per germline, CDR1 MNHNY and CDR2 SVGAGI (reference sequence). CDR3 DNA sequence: TGTGCCAGCGGTAGTAGGGGTAGAGGCTCCTACGAGCAGTACTTC. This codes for CASGSRGRGSYEQYF.

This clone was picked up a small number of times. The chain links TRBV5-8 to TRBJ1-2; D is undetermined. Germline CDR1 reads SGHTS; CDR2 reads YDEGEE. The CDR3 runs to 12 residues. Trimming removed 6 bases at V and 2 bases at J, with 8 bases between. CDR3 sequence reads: CASNPRNYGYTF. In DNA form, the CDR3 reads TGTGCCAGCAACCCGAGGAACTATGGCTACACCTTC.

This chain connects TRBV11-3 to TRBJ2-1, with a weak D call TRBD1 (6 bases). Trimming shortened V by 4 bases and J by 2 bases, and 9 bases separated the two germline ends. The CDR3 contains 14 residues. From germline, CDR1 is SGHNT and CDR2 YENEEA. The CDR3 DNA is TGTGCCAGCAGCTACGAGGGGGCCTACAATGAGCAGTTCTTC. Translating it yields CASSYEGAYNEQFF.

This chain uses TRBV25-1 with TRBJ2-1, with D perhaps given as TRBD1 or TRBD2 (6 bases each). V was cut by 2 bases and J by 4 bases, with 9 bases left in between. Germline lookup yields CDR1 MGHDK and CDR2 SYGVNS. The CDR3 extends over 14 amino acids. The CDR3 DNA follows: TGTGCCAGCAGTGAACGGGGGCAGTACAATGAGCAGTTCTTC. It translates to CASSERGQYNEQFF.